These T cell receptor beta chains were read from a single sample in a study of T cells in Graves' hyperthyroidism and ophthalmopathy. MiXCR, run by TCRdb on the multiplex PCR reads, gives a single entry per CDR3 protein. The data hold 500,000 to 650,000 distinct CDR3 sequences, with approximately 15% observed a single time. The sequenced material came from blood. These receptor sequences come from a woman between 40 and 55 years old with Graves' hyperthyroidism. Each CDR3 is given with its conserved first and last residue. The D gene is left open where the match is weak. Where a row states a size, it is once, few, many or the class of an expanded clone; other rows omit it.

clone_size	d_call	v_call	j_call	cdr3_nt	cdr3_aa
many	-	TRBV5-1	TRBJ2-7	TGCGCCAGCAGCCCGGGCCAGGAAGGTTTCGACGAGCAGTACTTC	CASSPGQEGFDEQYF
many	-	TRBV18	TRBJ2-7	TGTGCCAGCTCACCTCAGTACGAGCAGTACTTC	CASSPQYEQYF
-	-	TRBV13	TRBJ2-1	TGTGCCAGCAGCTTGGCCAGCCGGCAGGCCGACAATGAGCAGTTCTTC	CASSLASRQADNEQFF
many	TRBD1	TRBV20-1	TRBJ1-6	TGCAGTGCTAGAGTGGCAGGGGGTAATTCACCCCTCCACTTT	CSARVAGGNSPLHF
many	-	TRBV28	TRBJ2-3	TGTGCCAGCAGCTCCCGCGGGGATCTGGGGGCAGAGGATACGCAGTATTTT	CASSSRGDLGAEDTQYF
many	TRBD1	TRBV6-1	TRBJ1-6	TGTGCCAGCAGCCCCCCGGGACAGGGGTTTTTCTCACCCCTCCACTTT	CASSPPGQGFFSPLHF
many	TRBD1	TRBV30	TRBJ2-4	TGTGCCTGGAGTGTAGGGCAGGGGGACATTCAGTACTTC	CAWSVGQGDIQYF
many	-	TRBV12-3/TRBV12-4	TRBJ1-5	TGTGCCAGCAGTGGGACATTCAACCAGCCCCAGCATTTT	CASSGTFNQPQHF
few	-	TRBV30	TRBJ2-3	TGTGCCTGGAGTGTAGGCGGGAAAAGCACAGATACGCAGTATTTT	CAWSVGGKSTDTQYF
-	TRBD2	TRBV27	TRBJ2-7	TGTGCCAGCAGTGTATTACCCTTTCGGGGGGGCCTGGGAGAGCAGTACTTC	CASSVLPFRGGLGEQYF
-	-	TRBV15	TRBJ1-3	TGTGCCACCAGCAGAGATGTTGACACCATATATTTT	CATSRDVDTIYF
many	-	TRBV5-1	TRBJ2-5	TGCGCCAGCAGCGGCAGGACAGGAGGGCAAGAGACCCAGTACTTC	CASSGRTGGQETQYF
few	-	TRBV9	TRBJ1-4	TGTGCCAGCAGCGTAGGATGGGCAACTAATGAAAAACTGTTTTTT	CASSVGWATNEKLFF
-	-	TRBV6-5	TRBJ2-3	TGTGCCAGCAGTTACTCTAGGGGCGGCCCAGATACGCAGTATTTT	CASSYSRGGPDTQYF
few	-	TRBV19	TRBJ2-2	TGTGCCAGTAGTCGGGACCCTGGAGGAGGCGAGCTGTTTTTT	CASSRDPGGGELFF
few	-	TRBV5-6	TRBJ2-7	TGTGCCAGCAGCCGGGGGCCGGCCGACGAGCAGTACTTC	CASSRGPADEQYF
-	TRBD1	TRBV6-2/TRBV6-3	TRBJ1-4	TGTGCCAGCAGTTCGGAAACGTGGGACAGGGCCAAACATACAACTAATGAAAAACTGTTTTTT	CASSSETWDRAKHTTNEKLFF
once	TRBD1	TRBV5-5	TRBJ2-1	TGCGCCAGCAGCCTTGGACAGGGGGGCAATGGGCAGTTCTTC	CASSLGQGGNGQFF
-	TRBD1	TRBV27	TRBJ1-1	TGTGCCAGCAGTTTCGACAGGGGGGACACTGAAGCTTTCTTT	CASSFDRGDTEAFF
-	-	TRBV29-1	TRBJ1-3	TGCAGCGTGGGGACAAGTGGAAACACCATATATTTT	CSVGTSGNTIYF
many	-	TRBV6-1	TRBJ1-5	TGTGCCAGCAGTGAAGATCGGGGGCTCTGGCAGCCCCAGCATTTT	CASSEDRGLWQPQHF
many	-	TRBV12-3/TRBV12-4	TRBJ1-1	TGTGCCAGCAGTCCCCGGGACGGTTACACTGAAGCTTTCTTT	CASSPRDGYTEAFF
many	TRBD1	TRBV7-3	TRBJ2-3	TGTGCCAGCAGCTCAGGACAGGGGTTGGGTACGCAGTATTTT	CASSSGQGLGTQYF
many	TRBD2	TRBV2	TRBJ2-5	TGTGCCAGCAGTGTCCTAGCGGGAGGCTCACAAGAGACCCAGTACTTC	CASSVLAGGSQETQYF
many	-	TRBV5-1	TRBJ2-7	TGCGCCAGCAGCTTGACTGGCAGGGACCGCGAGCAGTACTTC	CASSLTGRDREQYF
-	-	TRBV19	TRBJ2-1	TGTGCCAGTAGTAACAGTCGAAGGGTGACCTACAATGAGCAGTTCTTC	CASSNSRRVTYNEQFF
-	TRBD2	TRBV3-1	TRBJ2-2	TGTGCCAGCAGCCGATCAGCGGGACGAGACACCGGGGAGCTGTTTTTT	CASSRSAGRDTGELFF
many	-	TRBV2	TRBJ2-7	TGTGCCAGCAGTGCCCTGAGGGGGTACGAGCAGTACTTC	CASSALRGYEQYF
-	-	TRBV25-1	TRBJ2-5	TGTGCCAGCAGTGAAAGGGAGCACCAAGAGACCCAGTACTTC	CASSEREHQETQYF
many	TRBD1	TRBV15	TRBJ1-4	TGTGCCACCAGCAGAGCATTCGGGACAGGGGCCACTAATGAAAAACTGTTTTTT	CATSRAFGTGATNEKLFF
many	-	TRBV6-1	TRBJ1-1	TGTGCCAGCAGTGAAGCTCTCTATGGCAGGGGATCCACTGAAGCTTTCTTT	CASSEALYGRGSTEAFF
many	TRBD2	TRBV5-1	TRBJ2-7	TGCGCCAGCAGTTATACTAGCGGGAGTTCCTACGAGCAGTACTTC	CASSYTSGSSYEQYF
-	-	TRBV6-1	TRBJ2-2	TGTGCCAGCAGTTACTCTGGGCGGGGCGCGAACACCGGGGAGCTGTTTTTT	CASSYSGRGANTGELFF
few	-	TRBV28	TRBJ1-6	TGTGCCAGCAGTTTCAACCTACGCGCGGGTTCACCCCTCCACTTT	CASSFNLRAGSPLHF
many	-	TRBV7-3	TRBJ2-7	TGTGCCAGCAGCTTACGATGCCGGGACACACTATGTTACGAGCAGTACTTC	CASSLRCRDTLCYEQYF
few	TRBD2	TRBV7-9	TRBJ2-2	TGTGCCAGCAGCGCCCTAGGGATTAGCGGGAGGCCGAACACCGGGGAGCTGTTTTTT	CASSALGISGRPNTGELFF
-	TRBD2	TRBV19	TRBJ2-1	TGTGCCAGTAGTCCAAGTAGCGGGAGGGCCCCCTACAATGAGCAGTTCTTC	CASSPSSGRAPYNEQFF
many	-	TRBV28	TRBJ1-2	TGTGCCAGCAGCAACCCGCTAGGGGGTGGCTATGGCTACACCTTC	CASSNPLGGGYGYTF
-	TRBD1	TRBV20-1	TRBJ2-1	TGCAGTGCTAGAGATCAAGGGGGCGCGTCGTTGCAGTTCTTC	CSARDQGGASLQFF
few	-	TRBV19	TRBJ1-4	TGTGCCAGTAGACGATCCGGGAACCTAGGGGCAAAACTGTTTTTT	CASRRSGNLGAKLFF
many	-	TRBV27	TRBJ2-3	TGTGCCAGCAGTCCAGGACGGCTTATGGGCACAGATACGCAGTATTTT	CASSPGRLMGTDTQYF
few	-	TRBV19	TRBJ2-3	TGTGCCAGTAGTATGGGAGTTGGCAACACAGATACGCAGTATTTT	CASSMGVGNTDTQYF
many	TRBD2	TRBV12-3/TRBV12-4	TRBJ2-3	TGTGCCAGCAGTTCCCATAGCGGGAGGGGCACAGATACGCAGTATTTT	CASSSHSGRGTDTQYF
many	TRBD1	TRBV28	TRBJ2-7	TGTGCCACCCCAGGACAGGGGGGCTACGAGCAGTACTTC	CATPGQGGYEQYF
-	-	TRBV28	TRBJ1-3	TGTGCCAGCAGTTTACCGGTTTCTGGAAACACCATATATTTT	CASSLPVSGNTIYF
few	TRBD1	TRBV19	TRBJ2-3	TGTGCCAGTAGTACTCGACAGGGAGTTGCTCAGACAGATACGCAGTATTTT	CASSTRQGVAQTDTQYF
-	TRBD1	TRBV4-1	TRBJ2-6	TGCGCCAGCAGCCAAGACAGGGGGCGCCGGTCTGGGGCCAACGTCCTGACTTTC	CASSQDRGRRSGANVLTF
many	-	TRBV5-1	TRBJ2-2	TGCGCCAGCAGCTTGGGATTCGGATTTGAGGTCACCGGGGAGCTGTTTTTT	CASSLGFGFEVTGELFF